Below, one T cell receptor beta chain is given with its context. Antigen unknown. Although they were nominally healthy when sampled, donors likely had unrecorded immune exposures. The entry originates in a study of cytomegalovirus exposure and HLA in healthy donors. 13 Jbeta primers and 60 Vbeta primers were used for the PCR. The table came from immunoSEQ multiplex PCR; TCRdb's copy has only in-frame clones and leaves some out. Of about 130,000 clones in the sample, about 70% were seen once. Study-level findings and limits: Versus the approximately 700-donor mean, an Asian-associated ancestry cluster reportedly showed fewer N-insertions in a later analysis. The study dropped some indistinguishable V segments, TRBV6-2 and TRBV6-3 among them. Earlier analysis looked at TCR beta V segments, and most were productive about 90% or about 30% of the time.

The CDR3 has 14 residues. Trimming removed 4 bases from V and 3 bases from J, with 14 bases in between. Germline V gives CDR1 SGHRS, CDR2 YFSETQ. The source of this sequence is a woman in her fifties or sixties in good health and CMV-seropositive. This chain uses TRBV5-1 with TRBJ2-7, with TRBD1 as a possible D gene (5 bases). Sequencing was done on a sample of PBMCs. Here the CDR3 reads CASSEVDTVYEQYF. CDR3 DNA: TGCGCCAGCAGCGAAGTGGACACCGTCTACGAGCAGTACTTC.